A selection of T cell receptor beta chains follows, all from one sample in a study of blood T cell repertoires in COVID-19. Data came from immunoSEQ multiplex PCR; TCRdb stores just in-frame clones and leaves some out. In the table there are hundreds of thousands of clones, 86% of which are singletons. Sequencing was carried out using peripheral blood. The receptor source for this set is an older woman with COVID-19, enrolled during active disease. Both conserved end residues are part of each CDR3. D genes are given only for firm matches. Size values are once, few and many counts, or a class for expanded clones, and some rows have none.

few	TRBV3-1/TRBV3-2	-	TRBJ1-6	TGTGCCAGCAGGTTACAAGATTCACCCCTCCACTTT	CASRLQDSPLHF
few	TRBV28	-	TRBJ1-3	TGTGCCAGCAGTTTAACAGGGTTAGGAAACACCATATATTTT	CASSLTGLGNTIYF
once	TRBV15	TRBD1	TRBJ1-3	TGTGCCACCAGCAGAGGACGGGGGACAGATCGAAACACCATATATTTT	CATSRGRGTDRNTIYF
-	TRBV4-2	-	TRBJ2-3	TGTGCCAGCAGCCAAGATCGCGGGGTACAAGATACGCAGTATTTT	CASSQDRGVQDTQYF
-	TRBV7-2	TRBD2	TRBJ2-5	TGTGCCAGCAGCTTAGCGACGGGGGGTCTCCAAGAGACCCAGTACTTC	CASSLATGGLQETQYF
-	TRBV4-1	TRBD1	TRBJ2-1	TGCGCCAGCAGCCACCTCGGGACAGGGCGTGGGTACAATGAGCAGTTCTTC	CASSHLGTGRGYNEQFF
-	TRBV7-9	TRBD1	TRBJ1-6	TGTGCCAGCAGCCCGCGGACAGGGGGCTTAGGTTCACCCCTCCACTTT	CASSPRTGGLGSPLHF
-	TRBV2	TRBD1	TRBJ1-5	TGTGTCTCCTCCTTACAGGGGGCCAGCAATCAGCCCCAGCATTTT	CVSSLQGASNQPQHF
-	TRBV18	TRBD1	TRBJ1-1	TGTGCCAGCTCACCACCGGGTACAGGGGCAGCTTTCTTT	CASSPPGTGAAFF
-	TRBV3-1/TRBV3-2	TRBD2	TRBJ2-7	TGTGCCAGCACCACTTCGGGGGGGCCTCCCTACGAGCAGTACTTC	CASTTSGGPPYEQYF
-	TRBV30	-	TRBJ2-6	TGTGCCTGGAGTGCCCTCCGCCAGGCCGGGGCCAACGTCCTGACTTTC	CAWSALRQAGANVLTF
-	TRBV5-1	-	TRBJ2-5	TGCGCCAGCAGCTCCGAACTTCGAGAGACCCAGTACTTC	CASSSELRETQYF
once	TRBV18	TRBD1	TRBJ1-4	TGTGCCAGCTCACCACTACCGGGACAGGAAAAACTGTTTTTT	CASSPLPGQEKLFF
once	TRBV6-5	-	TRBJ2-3	TGTGCCAGCCAGGGGCGGAGGTCGGCAGATACGCAGTATTTT	CASQGRRSADTQYF
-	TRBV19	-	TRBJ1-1	TGTGCCAGTAGTATAATTCAGGGGTCTCGGACTGAAGCTTTCTTT	CASSIIQGSRTEAFF
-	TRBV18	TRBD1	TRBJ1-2	TGTGCCAGCTCACCAGCGGGACAGACTAACTATGGCTACACCTTC	CASSPAGQTNYGYTF
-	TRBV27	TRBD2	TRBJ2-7	TGTGCCAGCAGTTTATCAGGTGGTAGCGGGGGGTACGAGCAGTACTTC	CASSLSGGSGGYEQYF
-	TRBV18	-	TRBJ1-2	TGTGCCAGCTCACAATATCAAGGGGTTGGTTATGGCTACACCTTC	CASSQYQGVGYGYTF
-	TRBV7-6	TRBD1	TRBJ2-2	TGTGCCAGCAGCTTAGAGGGACAGGCGGCCGGGGAGCTGTTTTTT	CASSLEGQAAGELFF
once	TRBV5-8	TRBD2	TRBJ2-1	TGTGCCAGCAGCCCCTCGGCGGGGGGCTCCTACAATGAGCAGTTCTTC	CASSPSAGGSYNEQFF
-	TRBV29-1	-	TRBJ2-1	TGCAGCGCCGAACGCGGGGGCGATGAGCAGTTCTTC	CSAERGGDEQFF
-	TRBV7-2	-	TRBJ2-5	TGTGCCAGCAGCTACGCGGGGCAAGAGACCCAGTACTTC	CASSYAGQETQYF
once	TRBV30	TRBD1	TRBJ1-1	TGTGCCTACCCACGGGACAGGGGGCGCAGGGAGAGAACTGAAGCTTTCTTT	CAYPRDRGRRERTEAFF
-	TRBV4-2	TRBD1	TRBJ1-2	TGTGCCAGCAGCCAAGATGGGTCTCCTCCAGGGGGCGCGGATGGCTACACCTTC	CASSQDGSPPGGADGYTF
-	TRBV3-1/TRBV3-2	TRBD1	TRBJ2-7	TGTGCCAGCAGCCACAGGGGGCGCATCTACGAGCAGTACTTC	CASSHRGRIYEQYF
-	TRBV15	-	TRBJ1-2	TGTGCCAGCCGGGGAGACGGTATGACCTATGGCTACACCTTC	CASRGDGMTYGYTF
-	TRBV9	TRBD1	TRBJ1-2	TGTGCCAGCAGCGTAGGGGGGACAGGGGCGCCGAACGCCGGTGGCTACACCTTC	CASSVGGTGAPNAGGYTF
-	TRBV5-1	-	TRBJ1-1	TGCGCCAGCAGCTCCGAGGGGGGGGTCGGTGAAGCTTTCTTT	CASSSEGGVGEAFF
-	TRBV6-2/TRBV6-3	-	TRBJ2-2	TGTGCCAGCACCCCCCGGGAGGGGGCGGGCACCGGGGAGCTGTTTTTT	CASTPREGAGTGELFF
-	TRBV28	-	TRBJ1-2	TGTGCCAGCAGCCTACCGGACAGACTTTATGGCTACACCTTC	CASSLPDRLYGYTF
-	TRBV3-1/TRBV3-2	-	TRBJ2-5	TGTGCCAGCAGCCAAGTGAACAGAGAGACCCAGTACTTC	CASSQVNRETQYF
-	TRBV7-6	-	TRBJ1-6	TGTGCCAGCAGACGTTCTCAGGGGTTTAATTCACCCCTCCACTTT	CASRRSQGFNSPLHF
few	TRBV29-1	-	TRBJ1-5	TGCAGCGTGGCCGACATAAATAGCAATCAGCCCCAGCATTTT	CSVADINSNQPQHF
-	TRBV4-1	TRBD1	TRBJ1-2	TGCGCCAGCGGGACAGGGGTCAGTGTAGATGGCTACACCTTC	CASGTGVSVDGYTF
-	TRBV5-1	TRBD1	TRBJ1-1	TGCGCCAGCAGAACCGGGACAGGGATACCGAACACTGAAGCTTTCTTT	CASRTGTGIPNTEAFF
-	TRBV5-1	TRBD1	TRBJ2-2	TGCGCCAGCAGCCCGGGACCACAGGGGTTGTACGGGGAGCTGTTTTTT	CASSPGPQGLYGELFF
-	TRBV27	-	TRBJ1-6	TGTGCCAGCAGTTCGCAGGGGCCGAATTCACCCCTCCACTTT	CASSSQGPNSPLHF
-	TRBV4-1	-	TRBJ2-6	TGCGCCAGCAGCCAAGTAAACAGCTTCTCTGGGGCCAACGTCCTGACTTTC	CASSQVNSFSGANVLTF
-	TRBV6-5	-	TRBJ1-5	TGTGCCAGCAAAACGGGGGGACTAAATCAGCCCCAGCATTTT	CASKTGGLNQPQHF
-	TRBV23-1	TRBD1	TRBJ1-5	TGCGCCAGCAGTCAACCCCTTGGCAGGGGGCAAAATTGGGGCAATCAGCCCCAGCATTTT	CASSQPLGRGQNWGNQPQHF
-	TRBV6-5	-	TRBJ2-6	TGTGCCAGCGGACAGACATTCTCTGGGGCCAACGTCCTGACTTTC	CASGQTFSGANVLTF
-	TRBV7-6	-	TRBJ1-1	TGTGCCAGCAGTCTCGGGGGGGCCTACTCAAACACTGAAGCTTTCTTT	CASSLGGAYSNTEAFF
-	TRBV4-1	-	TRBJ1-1	TGCGCCAGCAGCCAAGATGCGGGTACGAACACTGAAGCTTTCTTT	CASSQDAGTNTEAFF
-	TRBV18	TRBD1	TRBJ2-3	TGTGCCAGCTTATCGAGGGGGCCGGGAGATACGCAGTATTTT	CASLSRGPGDTQYF
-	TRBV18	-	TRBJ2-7	TGTGCCAGCTCACCCGACAGTAGGGCCTACGAGCAGTACTTC	CASSPDSRAYEQYF
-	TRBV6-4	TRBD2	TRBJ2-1	TGTGCCAGCAGTGGCCTAGCGGGGGGGCTCAATGAGCAGTTCTTC	CASSGLAGGLNEQFF
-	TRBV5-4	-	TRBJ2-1	TGTGCCAGCAGCTCGCGGAGGGAGATTGAGCAGTTCTTC	CASSSRREIEQFF
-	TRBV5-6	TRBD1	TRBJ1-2	TGTGCCAGCAGCTGGACAGGGCACCCTAACTATGGCTACACCTTC	CASSWTGHPNYGYTF
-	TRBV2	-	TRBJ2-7	TGTGCCAGCAGTGAAGCGATGAGAACAGTCTACGAGCAGTACTTC	CASSEAMRTVYEQYF
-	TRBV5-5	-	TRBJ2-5	TGTGCCAGCAGCTTGGCCCTTGGGGGCTGGCAAGAGACCCAGTACTTC	CASSLALGGWQETQYF
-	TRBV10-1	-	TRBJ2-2	TGCGCCAGCACTCGGGACATTGGCACCGGGGAGCTGTTTTTT	CASTRDIGTGELFF
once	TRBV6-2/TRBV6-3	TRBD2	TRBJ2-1	TGTGCCAGCAGTGCACTAGCGGGGGTCTTTTCTGAGCAGTTCTTC	CASSALAGVFSEQFF
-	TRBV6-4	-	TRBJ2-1	TGTGCCAGCAGTGGCGTAGGAGGGGCAAACAATGAGCAGTTCTTC	CASSGVGGANNEQFF
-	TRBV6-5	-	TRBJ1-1	TGTGCCAGCAGTTACTTTCTTGGGAGTATGAACACTGAAGCTTTCTTT	CASSYFLGSMNTEAFF
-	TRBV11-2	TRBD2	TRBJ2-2	TGTGCCAGCAGCAGGACTAGCGGGGGGGCAACCGGGGAGCTGTTTTTT	CASSRTSGGATGELFF
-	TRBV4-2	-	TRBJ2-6	TGTGCCAGCAGCGACAAGAGCGGAGCCAACGTCCTGACTTTC	CASSDKSGANVLTF
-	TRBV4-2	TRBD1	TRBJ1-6	TGTGCCAGCAGCCATGAGGGACAGGGGGGGTTAAATTCACCCCTCCACTTT	CASSHEGQGGLNSPLHF